This paragraph reports one TCR beta chain. What it binds is not known. This sample is part of a study of vaccination effects on CD4 cells after COVID-19. Study in general: Vaccination of participants consisted of two doses of either the BNT162b2 or mRNA-1273 vaccine.

The germline V gene has CDR1 SGHKS and CDR2 YYEKEE (reference sequence). Trimming cost V 3 bases and J 8 bases; bases outside gene matches: 6. The CDR3 runs to 13 residues. Only in-frame clones appear in the TCRdb table, and some are missing; sequencing was by immunoSEQ multiplex PCR. The data show about 22,000 clones, around 66% seen once. The ViraFEST assay expanded antigen-specific CD4+ T cells with viral peptide pools before sequencing. The authors isolated CD4+ T cells after nine to eleven days of culture. Absence of prior SARS-CoV-2 infection characterized the vaccine recipients, who showed negative nucleocapsid antibodies.

This TCR came from a human donor who received a COVID-19 vaccine. The chain carries TRBV5-5 and TRBJ1-2; TRBD1 agrees at 8 bases. The specimen was CD4+ T cells from PBMCs cultured with HCoV-229E spike peptides, collected before COVID-19 vaccination. Written as DNA, the CDR3 is TGTGCCAGCAGCTCGGGACAGGTTATCGGCTACACCTTC. The encoded protein is CASSSGQVIGYTF. The whole variable domain, remainder taken from reference TRBV5-5 and TRBJ1-2, is DAGVTQSPTHLIKTRGQQVTLRCSPISGHKSVSWYQQVLGQGPQFIFQYYEKEERGRGNFPDRFSARQFPNYSSELNVNALLLGDSALYLCASSSGQVIGYTFGSGTRLTVV.